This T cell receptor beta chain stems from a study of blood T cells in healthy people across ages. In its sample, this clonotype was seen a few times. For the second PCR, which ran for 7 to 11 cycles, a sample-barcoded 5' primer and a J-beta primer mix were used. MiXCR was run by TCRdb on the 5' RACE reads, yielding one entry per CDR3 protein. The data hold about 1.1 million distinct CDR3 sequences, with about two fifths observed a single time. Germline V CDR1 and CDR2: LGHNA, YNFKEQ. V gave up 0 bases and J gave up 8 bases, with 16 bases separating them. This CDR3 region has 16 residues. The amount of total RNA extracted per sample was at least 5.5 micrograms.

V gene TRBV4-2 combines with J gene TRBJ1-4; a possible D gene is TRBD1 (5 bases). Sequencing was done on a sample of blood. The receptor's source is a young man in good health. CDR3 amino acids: CASSQDWGRGEEKLFF. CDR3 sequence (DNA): TGTGCCAGCAGCCAAGATTGGGGCAGAGGTGAAGAAAAACTGTTTTTT.